The 19 T cell receptor beta chains below were found in one sample sequenced in a study of T-cell reconstitution after alpha-beta-depleted transplantation in children. TCRbeta library preparation incorporated unique molecular identifiers. TCRdb re-called the PCR reads through MiXCR, storing one row per CDR3 protein. The table lists more than 200,000 distinct CDR3 sequences, approximately 15% of them singletons. This specimen consisted of PBMCs, mostly from graft donor cells, obtained 360 days after TCRalphabeta/CD19-depleted stem cell transplant. Receptor source: a male patient between 2 and 10 years old who had a stem cell transplant for acute lymphoblastic leukemia, so the T cells may come from the graft donor.

The chain uses TRBV7-2 and TRBJ2-3, with D unclear. Trimming stripped 3 bases from V and 1 base from J, with 14 bases between. Germline V CDR1 and CDR2: SGHTA, FQGNSA. The CDR3 runs 16 residues. The CDR3 loop is CASSFYDRLGTDTQYF. For the CDR3, the DNA is TGTGCCAGCAGCTTCTATGACCGGTTGGGCACAGATACGCAGTATTTT.

The chain employs TRBV7-2 and TRBJ2-6; D remains unclear. CDR1 and CDR2 (germline): SGHTA, FQGNSA. The V end lost 2 bases, the J end lost 0 bases, and 5 bases lay between the germline ends. The CDR3 has 15 amino acids. The CDR3 DNA reads TGTGCCAGCAGCTTACAGATCTCTGGGGCCAACGTCCTGACTTTC. It yields the protein CASSLQISGANVLTF.

This chain's CDR3 is CASSPIGDGYTF. CDR3 coding DNA: TGTGCCAGCAGTCCAATCGGGGACGGCTACACCTTC. The J gene is TRBJ1-2, the V gene TRBV28, with D possibly being TRBD1 (5 bases). Germline V gene lookup returns CDR1 MDHEN and CDR2 SYDVKM. Trimming pared 5 bases from V and 8 bases from J, leaving 12 bases between. This CDR3 is 12 amino acids long.

This chain uses TRBV7-2 with TRBJ2-5; D is uncertain. Germline V gene lookup returns CDR1 SGHTA and CDR2 FQGNSA. V was pared by 0 bases and J by 3 bases, with 8 bases between. The length of the CDR3 is 14 residues. CDR3 nucleotide sequence: TGTGCCAGCAGCTTAGCAACTACCGAAGAGACCCAGTACTTC. Protein: CASSLATTEETQYF.

The sample holds many counts of this clonotype. This sequence joins TRBV12-3 or TRBV12-4 and TRBJ1-1; D uncertain. This CDR3 is 12 amino acids long. Trimming took off 3 bases at V and 13 bases at J, with 15 bases between the two ends. The CDR3 is CASSFQVINVFF. As DNA, the CDR3 is TGTGCCAGCAGTTTTCAGGTCATCAACGTTTTCTTT.

V is TRBV5-1 and J is TRBJ2-7; 8 nucleotides line up with TRBD2. This CDR3 comprises 14 residues. Per germline, CDR1 SGHRS and CDR2 YFSETQ. With V trimmed by 0 bases and J by 5 bases, 4 bases remained unmatched. The CDR3 sequence is CASSLDTGRDEQYF. In DNA, the CDR3 is TGCGCCAGCAGCTTGGACACCGGGAGGGACGAGCAGTACTTC.

This sequence joins TRBV14 and TRBJ2-7; D unresolved. There are 15 residues in the CDR3. The V end was cut by 0 bases, the J end by 2 bases, with 11 bases between. Germline CDR1 reads SGHDN; CDR2 reads FVKESK. DNA of the CDR3: TGTGCCAGCAGCCAAGATGGAGCCGGTGCCTACGAGCAGTACTTC. As protein: CASSQDGAGAYEQYF.

This clonotype was seen at least ten times. The chain is built from TRBV12-3 or TRBV12-4 and TRBJ2-1; tentative D call: TRBD2 (5 bases). The V end was cut by 2 bases, the J end by 3 bases, with 11 bases between. This CDR3 contains 15 residues. Here the CDR3 DNA reads TGTGCCAGCAGTTTACGGGGTACCTTCTACAATGAGCAGTTCTTC. It encodes CASSLRGTFYNEQFF.

At least ten counts were recorded for this clonotype. The chain employs TRBV10-3 and TRBJ1-1; unclear D gene. Germline V gene data show CDR1 as ENHRY and CDR2 as SYGVKD. V gave up 5 bases and J gave up 2 bases, with 12 bases separating them. The CDR3 covers 14 residues. CDR3 loop: CAISSDGFNTEAFF. The CDR3 DNA reads TGTGCCATCAGTTCAGACGGATTTAACACTGAAGCTTTCTTT.

This clonotype was detected only a few times. The chain combines TRBV21-1 with TRBJ1-1. TRBV21-1 is a documented pseudogene. CDR3 size: 15 residues. CDR3 amino acids: CASSIQCRTYTEAFF. The CDR3 region has the DNA TGTGCCAGCAGCATCCAATGTCGGACCTACACTGAAGCTTTCTTT.

This clonotype was recorded many times. The chain carries TRBV6-2 or TRBV6-3 and TRBJ2-1, with 8 nucleotides matching TRBD2. Germline V lookup: CDR1 MNHEY, CDR2 SVGEGT. The CDR3 is made up of 14 amino acids. Trimming removed 8 bases from V and 3 bases from J; junction bases left unmatched: 6. The CDR3 DNA sequence: TGTGCCAGCGAGGGTAGCGGGATCTACAATGAGCAGTTCTTC. The encoded protein is CASEGSGIYNEQFF.

This clonotype was detected a few times. V gene TRBV3-1 combines with J gene TRBJ2-1, with 10 bases matching TRBD2. Per the germline V gene, CDR1 is LGHDT and CDR2 is YNNKEL (reference sequence). V shed 3 bases and J 2 bases; nucleotides not matched to a gene: 4. The CDR3 is made up of 16 amino acids. CDR3 sequence: CASSQGGLAAYNEQFF. The DNA of the CDR3 is TGTGCCAGCAGCCAGGGTGGACTAGCGGCCTACAATGAGCAGTTCTTC.

This clonotype showed up just a few times. V is TRBV12-3 or TRBV12-4 and J is TRBJ1-2; the D gene is possibly TRBD1 (5 bases). V dropped 3 bases and J dropped 6 bases, with 11 bases sitting between them. The CDR3 spans 13 residues. Here the CDR3 DNA reads TGTGCCAGCAGTTTGCGGGGGTTCGATGGCTACACCTTC. Amino acids: CASSLRGFDGYTF.

This clonotype was observed at least ten times. This rearrangement joins TRBV12-3 or TRBV12-4 to TRBJ2-7; D remains unclear. Between the trimmed V and J ends, which lost 1 base and 2 bases, there was a span of 12 bases. The CDR3 has 15 residues. The CDR3: CASSLDPGPTYEQYF. As DNA, the CDR3 is TGTGCCAGCAGTTTAGACCCCGGGCCCACCTACGAGCAGTACTTC.

This chain joins TRBV7-9 and TRBJ1-4; D is ambiguous. Germline CDR1 and CDR2: SEHNR and FQNEAQ (reference sequence). The CDR3 sequence is 16 residues long. V lost 5 bases to trimming and J lost 2 bases, with 15 bases between them. As DNA, the CDR3 is TGTGCCAGCAGCCAACGAGACACGGGGACTAATGAAAAACTGTTTTTT. Translated, it gives CASSQRDTGTNEKLFF. The entire variable domain, with the rest obtained from reference TRBV7-9 and TRBJ1-4, is as follows: DTGVSQNPRHKITKRGQNVTFRCDPISEHNRLYWYRQTLGQGPEFLTYFQNEAQLEKSRLLSDRFSAERPKGSFSTLEIQRTEQGDSAMYLCASSQRDTGTNEKLFFGSGTQLSVL.

There are a few counts of this clonotype. The chain combines TRBV19 with TRBJ2-1, with 7 bases identical to TRBD2. The length of the CDR3 is 14 residues. J lost 8 bases, V lost 4 bases, and 8 bases had no gene match. In germline, CDR1 is LNHDA, CDR2 SQIVND (reference sequence). CDR3 residues: CASSRRENFYEQFF. The CDR3 DNA is TGTGCCAGTAGTAGGCGGGAGAATTTCTATGAGCAGTTCTTC.

This clonotype has only a few counts. The chain combines TRBV29-1 with TRBJ1-3; D ambiguous. Germline CDR1 is SQVTM and CDR2 is ANQGSEA. V was trimmed by 4 bases and J by 1 base, leaving 11 bases between them. This CDR3 region has 14 residues. The CDR3, as DNA: TGCAGCGTTGCTGGGCCTTCGTCTGGAAACACCATATATTTT. Translation: CSVAGPSSGNTIYF.

This clonotype was recorded a few times. This chain uses TRBV12-3 or TRBV12-4 with TRBJ2-1; 12 nucleotides match TRBD2. The CDR3 totals 14 residues. The V segment lost 5 bases and the J segment 6 bases; nucleotides outside the gene matches: 2. This CDR3 reads CASSGLAGSNEQFF. The CDR3 nucleotides read TGTGCCAGCAGTGGACTAGCGGGGAGCAATGAGCAGTTCTTC.

The table lists this clonotype with many counts. This chain connects TRBV6-4 to TRBJ1-2, with TRBD1 as a possible D gene (6 bases). From germline, CDR1 is MRHNA and CDR2 SNTAGT. The V gene lost 5 bases and the J gene lost 5 bases, with 15 bases spanning the gap. This CDR3 is built from 14 residues. CDR3 protein: CASSQQGIGYGYTF. CDR3 coding DNA: TGTGCCAGCAGTCAACAGGGAATTGGATATGGCTACACCTTC.